This T cell receptor (beta chain) was observed in a study of CD8 T cells in Susac syndrome (dated by TCRdb to the late 2010s). Some background on the complete study: Among the Susac syndrome patients who were sequenced, clinically active disease was present in five or six and clinical remission was observed in 8 or 9. At blood withdrawal, Susac syndrome patients were either therapy-naive, taking corticosteroids (in some cases with IVIg as well), or taking IVIg alone. Repertoire sequencing was used to test whether CD8+ T cell activation and differentiation in Susac syndrome was antigen driven.

High-throughput TCR beta sequencing profiled peripheral blood CD8+ and CD4+ T cells from healthy donors, Susac syndrome patients and multiple sclerosis patients. Recently defined diagnostic criteria for definite or probable disease were met by the Susac syndrome patients. Bulk CD8+ and CD4+ T cells were purified by magnetic negative isolation, whereas CD8+ TEMRA cells were enriched by FACS. Blood was collected in EDTA tubes and processed within 24 hours, with PBMCs isolated through density gradient centrifugation. PBMCs intended for TCR sequencing were cryopreserved in liquid nitrogen and thawed later in a water bath at 37 degrees C. The sorted or isolated CD4+, CD8+ and CD8+ TEMRA cells reached a purity of at least 90%. V is pared back by 2 bases and J by 5 bases, with 12 bases lying between the germline termini. The CDR3 covers 14 residues, taking in both the cysteine and the phenylalanine. Only the CDR3 DNA stays, 42 bases, in frame from base 1. Via the germline V gene (reference sequence), CDR1 is SEHNR and CDR2 FQNEAQ.

RNA was extracted using the RNeasy kit, and about 0.45 to 1 ug of the RNA was reverse transcribed with random hexamers. The immunoSEQ multiplex PCR assay, which covers 54 Vbeta and 13 Jbeta segments, was used to amplify TCR beta CDR3 regions. To correct PCR amplification bias, a synthetic template baseline was used for both primer optimization and computational correction. Per the original workflow: Only productive sequences were kept, with reads annotated to V, D and J genes according to IMGT and analyzed in immunoSEQ Analyzer. Clonality was calculated as one minus the Shannon entropy normalized by log2 of the number of productive unique sequences. Public and private clones were assessed among the 100 most prevalent clones of each patient and control. Clones were defined as Susac-specific if absent from the healthy and MS cohorts, from 1052 published viral clones and from other ImmuneACCESS disease sequences. TCRdb trimmed public reads at Q25 via fastp, called clones via MiXCR and kept in-frame beta chains. All rows with the same CDR3 protein become a single entry with the most common DNA and genes. V and J calls and clone size were set by TCRdb, not the authors. This sample has some 180,000 distinct CDR3 sequences in its table, and roughly 94% of those were observed once. Together, the top ten hold 0.099% of the sample.

Worth noting for this clonotype: It has no known antigen specificity. Base qualities were left out, and no much larger clone turns up one base away.

What the study reported, not specific to this receptor: The number of individuals in the TCR sequencing and HLA analysis was acknowledged as relatively small. In the CD4+ T cell repertoire of Susac syndrome patients, clonal expansion was not detected.

Material for sequencing was CD4+ T cells from PBMCs. The TCR originated in a human donor with Susac syndrome. The sequence joins TRBV7-9 to TRBJ1-1; D gene: possibly TRBD1, on 5 matching bases. The nucleotide sequence reads TGTGCCAGCAGCTTATTTCAAGAGGGGACTGAAGCTTTCTTT. Translation gives CASSLFQEGTEAFF.